These 11 T cell receptor beta chains originate from one sample sequenced in a study of somatic mutations in cytotoxic T cells in rheumatoid arthritis. Repertoires were generated with immunoSEQ multiplex PCR, while TCRdb's copy carries only in-frame clones and drops some. Of about 5,000 clones listed, roughly 74% are singletons. The specimen was CD8+ T cells sorted from blood, collected at a follow-up visit. These receptors came from a man in his forties with rheumatoid arthritis.

The chain employs TRBV28 and TRBJ2-2, with TRBD2 identical over 9 bases. V dropped 2 bases and J dropped 3; count of bases not matched to a gene: 7. CDR1 and CDR2 from the germline V gene are MDHEN and SYDVKM. The CDR3 is 17 amino acids. The CDR3 spells CASSLPLAGEDTGELFF. In DNA form, the CDR3 reads TGTGCCAGCAGTTTACCTTTAGCGGGAGAGGACACCGGGGAGCTGTTTTTT.

The chain links TRBV19 to TRBJ2-1, with TRBD2 identical over 7 bases. This CDR3 is 14 amino acids long. Germline CDR1 LNHDA, CDR2 SQIVND (reference sequence). V was clipped by 9 bases and J by 6 bases; unmatched bases: 11. CDR3 DNA: TGTGCCAGGGGCCCCGGAGGACTAGTCAATGAGCAGTTCTTC. Amino acid sequence: CARGPGGLVNEQFF.

This clone was observed once. The chain has TRBV7-9 and TRBJ2-7, with 8 bases aligning to TRBD2. The CDR3 has 16 residues. Germline V gives CDR1 SEHNR, CDR2 FQNEAQ (reference sequence). V gave up 5 bases and J gave up 0 bases; unmatched junction bases: 9. CDR3 sequence: CASSPRTSWSSYEQYF. The CDR3 DNA follows: TGTGCCAGCAGCCCGAGGACTAGCTGGAGCTCCTACGAGCAGTACTTC. Drawing the rest from reference TRBV7-9 and TRBJ2-7, the complete variable domain is DTGVSQNPRHKITKRGQNVTFRCDPISEHNRLYWYRQTLGQGPEFLTYFQNEAQLEKSRLLSDRFSAERPKGSFSTLEIQRTEQGDSAMYLCASSPRTSWSSYEQYFGPGTRLTVT.

The genes are TRBV30 and TRBJ1-4; 10 bases agree with TRBD1. The germline CDR1 and CDR2 sequences are GTSNPN and SVGIG (reference sequence). Trimming removed 2 bases from V and 12 bases from J; junction bases left unmatched: 9. The CDR3 runs to 14 residues. CDR3 region: CAWSTGTGVIELFF. CDR3 sequence (DNA): TGTGCCTGGAGTACGGGGACAGGGGTAATAGAACTGTTTTTT.

The chain uses TRBV30 and TRBJ2-7, with D possibly being TRBD2 (7 bases). Germline CDR1 GTSNPN, CDR2 SVGIG (reference sequence). This CDR3 has 14 amino acids. V gave up 0 bases and J gave up 5 bases, with 14 bases separating them. The chain's CDR3 is CAWSVGAGVNEQYF. The CDR3 bases are TGTGCCTGGAGTGTGGGGGCGGGAGTCAACGAGCAGTACTTC.

This clone was seen a handful of times. Other nucleotide sequences in the sample specify the same CDR3. This rearrangement joins TRBV5-4 to TRBJ1-1, with D unclear. The V end was cut by 2 bases, the J end by 8 bases, with 7 bases between. This CDR3 has 11 amino acids. The germline V gene has CDR1 SGHNT and CDR2 YYREEE (reference sequence). For the CDR3, the DNA is TGTGCCAGCAGCTTAGGTCTAGAAGCTTTCTTT. Its protein is CASSLGLEAFF.

For the CDR3, the DNA is TGTGCCAGCAGCTTCGGAGCAGATACGCAGTATTTT. Translating gives CASSFGADTQYF. The chain carries TRBV7-6 and TRBJ2-3, with D unclear. The CDR3 has 12 residues. V lost 3 bases and J lost 4, with 5 bases in between. The germline gives CDR1 SGHVS, CDR2 FNYEAQ.

The chain is built from TRBV6-6 and TRBJ2-5; 13 positions match TRBD2. CDR1 is MNHNY and CDR2 is SVGAGI in the germline V gene (reference sequence). The CDR3 is 14 amino acids. Trimming removed 9 bases from V and 3 bases from J; junction bases left unmatched: 4. CDR3 residues: CASGLAGVKETQYF. CDR3 bases: TGTGCCAGTGGACTAGCGGGAGTAAAAGAGACCCAGTACTTC.

This clone is termed medium-sized. The chain recombines TRBV15 with TRBJ2-7; 8 nucleotides line up with TRBD1. The CDR3 contains 15 residues. Germline loops: CDR1 LNHNV, CDR2 YYDKDF (reference sequence). Trimming at V came to 0 bases and at J to 0 bases, leaving 1 base not matched to a gene. The CDR3 region is CATSRDGQGSYEQYF. In DNA, the CDR3 is TGTGCCACCAGCAGAGATGGACAGGGCTCCTACGAGCAGTACTTC.

This clone showed up just a few times. The genes are TRBV19 and TRBJ2-3, with 9 bases that match TRBD1. This CDR3 contains 15 residues. J gave up 2 bases and V 8 bases, and 8 bases lay outside the gene matches. From germline, CDR1 is LNHDA and CDR2 SQIVND (reference sequence). The DNA of the CDR3 is TGTGCCAGTCAACCGACAGGGGGTTACACAGATACGCAGTATTTT. Its translation is CASQPTGGYTDTQYF. The full variable domain, completed using reference TRBV19 and TRBJ2-3, is DGGITQSPKYLFRKEGQNVTLSCEQNLNHDAMYWYRQDPGQGLRLIYYSQIVNDFQKGDIAEGYSVSREKKESFPLTVTSAQKNPTAFYLCASQPTGGYTDTQYFGPGTRLTVL.

The rearrangement uses TRBV6-4 and TRBJ2-6; 8 bases match TRBD1. Trimming took 6 bases from V and 1 from J; bases not matched to a gene: 5. This CDR3 is 16 amino acids long. Germline CDR1 and CDR2: MRHNA and SNTAGT. CDR3 amino acids: CASSPDRGSGANVLTF. Written as DNA, the CDR3 is TGTGCCAGCAGCCCTGACAGGGGTTCTGGGGCCAACGTCCTGACTTTC.